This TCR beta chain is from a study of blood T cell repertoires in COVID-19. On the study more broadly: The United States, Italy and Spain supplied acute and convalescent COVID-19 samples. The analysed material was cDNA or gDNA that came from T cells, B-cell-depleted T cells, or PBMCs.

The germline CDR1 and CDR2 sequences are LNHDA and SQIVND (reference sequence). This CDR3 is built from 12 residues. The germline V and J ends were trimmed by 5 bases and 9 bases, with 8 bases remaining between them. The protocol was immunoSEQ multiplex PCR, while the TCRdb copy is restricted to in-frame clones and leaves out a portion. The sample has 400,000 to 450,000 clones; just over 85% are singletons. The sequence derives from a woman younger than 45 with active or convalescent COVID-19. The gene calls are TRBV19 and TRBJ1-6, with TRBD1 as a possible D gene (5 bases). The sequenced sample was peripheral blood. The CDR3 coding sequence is TGTGCCAGTAGTGCGGGGCTTTCACCCCTCCACTTT. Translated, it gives CASSAGLSPLHF.